This is a list of T cell receptor beta chains from one sample in a study of shared clonotypes between healthy human individuals. Using immunoSEQ multiplex PCR, the repertoire was profiled, and TCRdb retains in-frame clones only, with some absent. The table has more than 2 million clones, approximately 96% seen once. Sequenced sample: naive CD4+ T cells sorted from blood. The receptors derive from a man aged 18 to 29 in good health. Both conserved end residues are part of each CDR3. D genes are given only for firm matches. Expanded clones get a size class; other rows say once, few or many, or leave the size out.

V,J,size,D,CDR3,DNA
TRBV6-5,TRBJ2-7,-,TRBD1,CASSGTGTYEQYF,TGTGCCAGCAGTGGGACAGGGACCTACGAGCAGTACTTC
TRBV28,TRBJ2-6,-,-,CASSFLGTGISGANVLTF,TGTGCCAGCAGTTTCCTCGGGACCGGTATTAGTGGGGCCAACGTCCTGACTTTC
TRBV19,TRBJ2-2,-,TRBD1,CASSILDRDTGELFF,TGTGCCAGTAGTATCTTGGACAGGGACACCGGGGAGCTGTTTTTT
TRBV28,TRBJ2-1,-,-,CASSPWSGHNEQFF,TGTGCCAGCAGTCCTTGGTCCGGGCACAATGAGCAGTTCTTC
TRBV7-2,TRBJ1-2,-,TRBD1,CASSTPTGNNGYTF,TGTGCCAGCAGCACCCCGACAGGGAACAACGGCTACACCTTC
TRBV29-1,TRBJ1-2,few,-,CSVEEQTGVYGYTF,TGCAGCGTTGAAGAGCAGACAGGAGTCTATGGCTACACCTTC
TRBV6-6,TRBJ1-2,-,-,CASTGYGGPNYGYTF,TGTGCCAGCACAGGCTACGGGGGCCCTAACTATGGCTACACCTTC
TRBV29-1,TRBJ1-1,-,TRBD1,CSVNRGQNSEAFF,TGCAGCGTGAACAGGGGGCAAAACTCTGAAGCTTTCTTT
TRBV2,TRBJ2-7,-,-,CASREPGVTPSYEQYF,TGTGCCAGCAGGGAACCTGGGGTGACTCCCTCCTACGAGCAGTACTTC
TRBV27,TRBJ1-2,once,-,CASSLQQGAPYGYTF,TGTGCCAGCAGTCTTCAACAGGGCGCCCCCTATGGCTACACCTTC
TRBV27,TRBJ2-7,-,-,CASSLHGSYEQYF,TGTGCCAGCAGTTTACACGGGAGCTACGAGCAGTACTTC
TRBV6-5,TRBJ1-1,-,-,CASSPGSTNTEAFF,TGTGCCAGCAGCCCCGGGTCCACAAACACTGAAGCTTTCTTT
TRBV2,TRBJ1-1,-,-,CASSEARGPVPSAFF,TGTGCCAGCAGTGAAGCGCGAGGACCCGTCCCTTCCGCTTTCTTT
TRBV19,TRBJ1-6,-,TRBD1,CASSTDRGGNSPLHF,TGTGCCAGTAGTACGGACAGGGGCGGTAATTCACCCCTCCACTTT
TRBV7-2,TRBJ2-7,-,-,CASSLRGYSYEQYF,TGTGCCAGCAGCTTACGCGGTTACTCCTACGAGCAGTACTTC
TRBV11-2,TRBJ2-2,once,TRBD1,CASSGSGTGAAGELFF,TGTGCCAGCAGCGGTAGCGGGACAGGGGCGGCCGGGGAGCTGTTTTTT
TRBV10-3,TRBJ2-2,-,TRBD2,CAISDAGANTGELFF,TGTGCCATCAGTGACGCGGGGGCGAACACCGGGGAGCTGTTTTTT
TRBV5-1,TRBJ2-2,-,-,CASSLVTGYTGELFF,TGCGCCAGCAGCTTGGTGACGGGGTACACCGGGGAGCTGTTTTTT
TRBV7-9,TRBJ1-4,-,-,CASSFSGSPREKLFF,TGTGCCAGCAGCTTCTCCGGGAGCCCACGGGAAAAACTGTTTTTT
TRBV4-1,TRBJ2-6,-,-,CASSQVVPGANVLTF,TGCGCCAGCAGCCAAGTTGTCCCCGGGGCCAACGTCCTGACTTTC
TRBV18,TRBJ1-1,-,-,CASSPKRIELNTEAFF,TGTGCCAGCTCACCCAAGCGGATCGAGTTGAACACTGAAGCTTTCTTT
TRBV19,TRBJ1-2,-,-,CASTNGSNYGYTF,TGTGCCAGTACGAATGGGAGTAACTATGGCTACACCTTC
TRBV18,TRBJ1-5,-,-,CASSPDGYSNQPQHF,TGTGCCAGCTCACCGGACGGTTATAGCAATCAGCCCCAGCATTTT